Following are 20 T cell receptor beta chains from one sample sequenced in a study of graft-versus-host responses after intestinal transplantation. Graft tissue processing released intraepithelial and lamina propria lymphocytes. Measured with immunoSEQ multiplex PCR; TCRdb has only the in-frame clones, and not every one. Of approximately 4,400 clones in the sample, around three quarters were seen once. The specimen comprised ileum tissue, sampled 9 days after transplant. These receptors all stem from a human patient who received an intestinal transplant, so some T cells may come from the graft donor.

The chain couples TRBV4-1 to TRBJ2-5, with 9 bases matching TRBD2. The CDR3 contains 18 residues. Germline V gene lookup returns CDR1 MGHRA and CDR2 YSYEKL. The V segment lost 0 bases and the J segment 4 bases; nucleotides outside the gene matches: 12. The CDR3 DNA sequence: TGCGCCAGCAGCCAAGACTGGGCGGGGGGGGGCTTGGGAGAGACCCAGTACTTC. It specifies CASSQDWAGGGLGETQYF.

The chain couples TRBV14 to TRBJ1-5; the D gene is possibly TRBD1 (6 bases). CDR3 size: 16 residues. The V gene's germline CDR1 is SGHDN and CDR2 FVKESK. Trimming left V 0 bases short and J 2 bases short, with 11 bases between. The CDR3 here is CASSQDVRGGNQPQHF. CDR3 sequence (DNA): TGTGCCAGCAGCCAAGATGTCAGGGGTGGCAATCAGCCCCAGCATTTT.

Written as DNA, the CDR3 is TGCGCCAGCAGCTTTGGGGGCCCGGTGAACACTGAAGCTTTCTTT. Its protein is CASSFGGPVNTEAFF. The V and J genes are TRBV5-1 and TRBJ1-1; possible D gene TRBD1, 6 bases. Trimming took 2 bases from V and 0 from J, leaving 11 bases between them. The CDR3 totals 15 residues. Germline lookup yields CDR1 SGHRS and CDR2 YFSETQ.

The V call is TRBV5-6, the J call TRBJ1-4; TRBD1 matches 8 bases. This CDR3 is built from 16 residues. Germline values: CDR1 SGHDT, CDR2 YYEEEE. Trimming took 3 bases from V and 2 from J; bases not matched to a gene: 6. Written as DNA, the CDR3 is TGTGCCAGCAGCTCCCAGGGGGCCATCACTAATGAAAAACTGTTTTTT. Translating it yields CASSSQGAITNEKLFF.

The genes are TRBV21-1 and TRBJ2-7; the table calls TRBD2, which could not be checked here. TRBV21-1 is a listed pseudogene. CDR3 length: 18 amino acids. CDR3 loop: CASGGVRPGLAYPYEQYF. CDR3 nucleotide sequence: TGTGCCAGCGGTGGGGTCCGGCCGGGACTAGCGTACCCCTACGAGCAGTACTTC.

CDR3 nucleotides: TGTGCCAGCAGAGCCGGGCCTTCAATTGGTGAAGATACGCAGTATTTT. Residues: CASRAGPSIGEDTQYF. The rearrangement links TRBV28 to TRBJ2-3; D ambiguous. The V gene lost 6 bases and the J gene lost 5 bases, with 21 bases spanning the gap. This CDR3 spans 16 amino acids. CDR1 MDHEN and CDR2 SYDVKM come from the germline V gene.

The V and J genes are TRBV28 and TRBJ2-1, with TRBD2 identical over 11 bases. V shed 5 bases and J 7 bases; nucleotides not matched to a gene: 7. This CDR3 is 15 amino acids long. Germline V gene data show CDR1 as MDHEN and CDR2 as SYDVKM. The CDR3 bases are TGTGCCAGCAGTCTACTAGCGGGAGTGGCAAATGAGCAGTTCTTC. This gives the protein CASSLLAGVANEQFF.

This chain links TRBV28 with TRBJ2-4; possible D gene TRBD1, 6 bases. CDR1 and CDR2 (germline): MDHEN, SYDVKM. There are 15 residues in the CDR3. V was pared by 6 bases and J by 0 bases, with 12 bases between. CDR3 residues: CASRRQDLAKNIQYF. The DNA for the CDR3 is TGTGCCAGCAGGAGACAGGACCTAGCCAAAAACATTCAGTACTTC.

The rearrangement uses TRBV5-1 and TRBJ2-3; D is uncertain. V lost 1 base to trimming and J lost 7 bases, with 10 bases between them. CDR1 and CDR2 (germline): SGHRS, YFSETQ. The CDR3 contains 13 residues. The CDR3 loop is CASSLSVTYTQYF. CDR3 DNA: TGCGCCAGCAGCTTGTCTGTTACTTATACGCAGTATTTT.

The V and J genes are TRBV19 and TRBJ1-5; 7 bases match TRBD1. V dropped 5 bases and J dropped 4; count of bases not matched to a gene: 2. This CDR3 is built from 13 residues. The V gene's germline CDR1 is LNHDA and CDR2 SQIVND (reference sequence). The CDR3 region is CASSGTENQPQHF. CDR3 DNA: TGTGCCAGTAGTGGGACAGAAAATCAGCCCCAGCATTTT.

The genes are TRBV6-6 and TRBJ2-3; 13 positions agree with TRBD2. The ends lost 10 bases at V and 2 bases at J; junction bases unmatched: 6. From germline, CDR1 is MNHNY and CDR2 SVGAGI (reference sequence). The CDR3 consists of 15 residues. The CDR3, as DNA: TGTGCCACCCGGGGACTAGCGGGATCCACAGATACGCAGTATTTT. Its translation is CATRGLAGSTDTQYF.

The chain joins TRBV7-9 to TRBJ2-1; 9 bases are a match to TRBD2. The ends lost 6 bases at V and 5 bases at J; junction bases unmatched: 8. Germline V gene sequence: CDR1 SEHNR, CDR2 FQNEAQ (reference sequence). This CDR3 has 15 amino acids. The CDR3 sequence: CASRATSGGDNEQFF. The CDR3, as DNA: TGTGCCAGCAGAGCGACTAGCGGAGGGGACAATGAGCAGTTCTTC.

The chain is built from TRBV29-1 and TRBJ2-3, with TRBD2 matching over 15 bases. CDR1 and CDR2 from the germline V gene are SQVTM and ANQGSEA. The CDR3 covers 16 residues. The V gene end was trimmed by 6 bases and the J gene end by 8 bases; junction bases not matched to a gene: 12. CDR3 DNA sequence: TGCAGCGTGAGGACTAGCGGGAGGGCCACCAGGGCTACGCAGTATTTT. Residues: CSVRTSGRATRATQYF.

V usage is TRBV4-2 and J usage is TRBJ2-4, with D uncertain. CDR3 size: 17 residues. Germline CDR1 and CDR2: LGHNA and YNFKEQ. V lost 1 base and J lost 0, with 13 bases in between. The CDR3 is CASSQVNQLLAKNIQYF. CDR3 bases: TGTGCCAGCAGCCAAGTTAACCAACTTCTAGCCAAAAACATTCAGTACTTC.

In this sample, this clone turned up a few times. The V and J genes are TRBV5-1 and TRBJ2-1; 10 bases are a match to TRBD2. After removal of 2 bases from V and 6 bases from J, the junction contained 8 bases not matched to a gene. Germline V gene data show CDR1 as SGHRS and CDR2 as YFSETQ. The CDR3 extends over 16 amino acids. The CDR3 reads CASSFTSGMRSNEQFF. CDR3 DNA sequence: TGCGCCAGCAGCTTTACTAGCGGGATGAGGTCCAATGAGCAGTTCTTC.

This clone was detected once. The V call is TRBV11-1, the J call TRBJ2-5; 10 bases match TRBD2. Germline CDR1 SGHAT, CDR2 FQDESV (reference sequence). The CDR3 is 16 residues long. Trimming removed 2 bases from V and 2 bases from J; junction bases left unmatched: 5. The CDR3, as DNA: TGTGCCAGCAGCTTACGCGCTAGCGGGGGACAAGAGACCCAGTACTTC. It codes for CASSLRASGGQETQYF.

The V and J genes are TRBV12-2 and TRBJ1-5; the D call of TRBD1 is as the table states it, not checked on the DNA. TRBV12-2 represents a pseudogene. The CDR3 is 17 residues long. The CDR3 DNA is TGTGCAAGTCGCTTAGTGCTCCCCAGGGAAAGCAATCAGCCCCAGCATTTT. This codes for CASRLVLPRESNQPQHF.

This CDR3 reads CASSPGVGYGYTF. The CDR3 region has the DNA TGTGCCAGCAGCCCGGGAGTTGGCTATGGCTACACCTTC. The chain uses TRBV11-1 and TRBJ1-2; D gene unclear. The germline V and J ends were trimmed by 5 bases and 4 bases, with 11 bases remaining between them. This CDR3 has 13 amino acids. Looked up from germline, CDR1 is SGHAT and CDR2 is FQDESV (reference sequence).

V and J are TRBV10-3 and TRBJ2-7, with TRBD2 as a possible D gene (6 bases). There are 14 residues in the CDR3. Trimming pared 3 bases from V and 2 bases from J, leaving 11 bases between. Looked up from germline, CDR1 is ENHRY and CDR2 is SYGVKD. Here the CDR3 DNA reads TGTGCCATCAGTGACAGCGGGCCAGCCTACGAGCAGTACTTC. It yields the protein CAISDSGPAYEQYF.

J is TRBJ2-7 and V is TRBV29-1; 8 nucleotides agree with TRBD1. CDR1 SQVTM and CDR2 ANQGSEA come from the germline V gene. J gave up 6 bases and V 1 base, and 5 bases lay outside the gene matches. The CDR3 contains 13 residues. Written as DNA, the CDR3 is TGCAGCGTTGAAGGTCCAGGGGGCTCCGAGCAGTACTTC. It encodes CSVEGPGGSEQYF.